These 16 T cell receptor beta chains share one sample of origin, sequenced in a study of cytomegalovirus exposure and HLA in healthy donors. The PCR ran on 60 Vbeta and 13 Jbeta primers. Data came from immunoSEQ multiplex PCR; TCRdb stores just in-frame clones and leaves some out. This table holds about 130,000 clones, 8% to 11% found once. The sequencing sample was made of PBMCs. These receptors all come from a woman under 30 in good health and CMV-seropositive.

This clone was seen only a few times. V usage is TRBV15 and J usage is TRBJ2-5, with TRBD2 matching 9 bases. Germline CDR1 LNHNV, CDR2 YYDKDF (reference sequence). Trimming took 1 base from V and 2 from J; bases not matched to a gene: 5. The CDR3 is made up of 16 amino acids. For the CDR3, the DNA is TGTGCCACCAGCAGAGCGGGCGGGAGGGGGCAAGAGACCCAGTACTTC. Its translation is CATSRAGGRGQETQYF.

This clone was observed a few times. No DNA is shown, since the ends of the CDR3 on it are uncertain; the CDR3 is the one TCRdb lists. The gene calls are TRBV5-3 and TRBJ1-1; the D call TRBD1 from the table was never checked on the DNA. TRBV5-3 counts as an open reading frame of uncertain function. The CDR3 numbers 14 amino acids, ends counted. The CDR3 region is CARNVFARGIKGFF.

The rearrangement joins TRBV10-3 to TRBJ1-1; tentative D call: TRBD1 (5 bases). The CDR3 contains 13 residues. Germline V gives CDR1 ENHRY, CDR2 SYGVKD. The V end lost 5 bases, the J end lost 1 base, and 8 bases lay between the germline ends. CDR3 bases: TGTGCCATCAGTCTCGGACAGAACACTGAAGCTTTCTTT. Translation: CAISLGQNTEAFF.

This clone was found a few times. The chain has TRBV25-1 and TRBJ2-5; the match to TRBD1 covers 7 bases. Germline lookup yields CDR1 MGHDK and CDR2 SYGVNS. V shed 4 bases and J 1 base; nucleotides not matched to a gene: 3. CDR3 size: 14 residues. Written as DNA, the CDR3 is TGTGCCAGCAGTGGACAGGGACCCCAAGAGACCCAGTACTTC. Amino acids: CASSGQGPQETQYF.

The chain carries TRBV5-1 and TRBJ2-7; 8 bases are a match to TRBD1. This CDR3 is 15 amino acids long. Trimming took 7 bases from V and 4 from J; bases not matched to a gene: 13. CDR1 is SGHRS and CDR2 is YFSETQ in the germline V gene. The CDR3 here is CASYYQGQASYEQYF. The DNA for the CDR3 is TGCGCCAGCTATTACCAGGGACAGGCGTCTTACGAGCAGTACTTC.

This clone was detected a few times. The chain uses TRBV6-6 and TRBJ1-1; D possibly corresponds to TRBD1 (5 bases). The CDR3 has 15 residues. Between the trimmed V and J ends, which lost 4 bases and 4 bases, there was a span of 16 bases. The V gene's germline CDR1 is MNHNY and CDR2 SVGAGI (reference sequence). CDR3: CASSFSGGWGTEAFF. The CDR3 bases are TGTGCCAGCAGTTTCAGCGGGGGTTGGGGCACTGAAGCTTTCTTT.

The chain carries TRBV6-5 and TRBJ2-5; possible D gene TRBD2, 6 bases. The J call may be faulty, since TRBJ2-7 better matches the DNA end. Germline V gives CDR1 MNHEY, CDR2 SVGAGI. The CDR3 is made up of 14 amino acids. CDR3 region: CASSRDWSSYEQYF. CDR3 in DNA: TGTGCCAGCAGTCGGGACTGGAGCTCCTACGAGCAGTACTTC.

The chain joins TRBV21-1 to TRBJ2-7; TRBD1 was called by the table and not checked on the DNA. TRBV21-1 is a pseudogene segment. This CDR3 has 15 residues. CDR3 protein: CASSTSPGQLYEQYF. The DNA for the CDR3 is TGTGCCAGCAGCACTTCTCCGGGACAGCTCTACGAGCAGTACTTC.

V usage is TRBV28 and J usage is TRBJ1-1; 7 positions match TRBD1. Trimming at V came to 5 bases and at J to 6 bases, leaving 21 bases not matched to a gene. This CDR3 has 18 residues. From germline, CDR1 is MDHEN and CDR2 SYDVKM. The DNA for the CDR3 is TGTGCCAGCAGTCCATTAACAATAACAACAGGGGTCGTACCTGAAGCTTTCTTT. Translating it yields CASSPLTITTGVVPEAFF.

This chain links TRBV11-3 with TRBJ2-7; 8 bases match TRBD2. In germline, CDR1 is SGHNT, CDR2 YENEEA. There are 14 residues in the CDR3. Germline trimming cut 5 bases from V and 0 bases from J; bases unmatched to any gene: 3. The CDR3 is CASSELAASYEQYF. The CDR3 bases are TGTGCCAGCAGCGAACTAGCGGCCTCCTACGAGCAGTACTTC.

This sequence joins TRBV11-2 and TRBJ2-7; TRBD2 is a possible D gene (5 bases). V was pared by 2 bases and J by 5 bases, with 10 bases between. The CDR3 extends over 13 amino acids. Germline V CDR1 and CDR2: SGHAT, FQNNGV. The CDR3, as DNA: TGTGCCAGCAGCTTATTTACTAGAGACGAGCAGTACTTC. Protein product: CASSLFTRDEQYF.

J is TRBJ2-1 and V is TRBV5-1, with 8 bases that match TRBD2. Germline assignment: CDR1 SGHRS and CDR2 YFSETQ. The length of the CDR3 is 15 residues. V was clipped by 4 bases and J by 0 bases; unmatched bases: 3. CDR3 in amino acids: CASSRLAGSYNEQFF. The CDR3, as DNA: TGCGCCAGCAGCCGTCTAGCGGGCTCCTACAATGAGCAGTTCTTC. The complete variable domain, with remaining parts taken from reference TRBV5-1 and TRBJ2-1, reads KAGVTQTPRYLIKTRGQQVTLSCSPISGHRSVSWYQQTPGQGLQFLFEYFSETQRNKGNFPGRFSGRQFSNSRSEMNVSTLELGDSALYLCASSRLAGSYNEQFFGPGTRLTVL.

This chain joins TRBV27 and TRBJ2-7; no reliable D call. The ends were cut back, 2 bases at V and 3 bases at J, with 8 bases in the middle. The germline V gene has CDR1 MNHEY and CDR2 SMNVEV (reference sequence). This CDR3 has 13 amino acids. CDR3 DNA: TGTGCCAGCAGTTTAAGAGCATTCTACGAGCAGTACTTC. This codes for CASSLRAFYEQYF.

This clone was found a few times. The CDR3 reads CASSPFGIFGEPQHF. The CDR3 DNA follows: TGCGCCAGCAGCCCTTTCGGGATATTCGGAGAGCCCCAGCATTTT. This sequence joins TRBV4-1 and TRBJ1-5; no clear D. The CDR3 loop spans 15 amino acids. Trimming removed 4 bases at V and 8 bases at J, with 18 bases between. Germline V gene sequence: CDR1 MGHRA, CDR2 YSYEKL.

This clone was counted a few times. For the CDR3, the DNA is TGTGCCAGCAAACCGGGACTAGCGGGAGCCACGAGCTCCTACAATGAGCAGTTCTTC. As protein: CASKPGLAGATSSYNEQFF. The rearrangement links TRBV2 to TRBJ2-1; TRBD2 agrees at 14 bases. The CDR3 loop spans 19 amino acids. After removal of 7 bases from V and 0 bases from J, the junction contained 11 bases not matched to a gene. Per germline, CDR1 SNHLY and CDR2 FYNNEI.

CDR3 residues: CAWSNWEETQYF. As DNA, the CDR3 is TGTGCCTGGAGTAACTGGGAGGAGACCCAGTACTTC. The chain joins TRBV30 to TRBJ2-5; D may be TRBD2 (5 bases). This CDR3 has 12 residues. Germline CDR1 and CDR2: GTSNPN and SVGIG (reference sequence). Trimming removed 2 bases at V and 5 bases at J, with 9 bases between.